This T cell receptor (beta chain) derives from a study of blood T cells in healthy people across ages. The authors ran a second PCR of roughly 6 to 12 cycles using a sample-barcoded 5' primer and a J-beta primer mix. TCRdb itself ran the 5' RACE reads through MiXCR, one entry per CDR3 protein. Here the sample spans about 1.7 million distinct CDR3 sequences, 28% being singletons. Donors ranged from about 6 to 90 years old and were healthy Caucasians in Russia. Each of the donors had around 10 milliliters of peripheral blood drawn into EDTA-treated Vacutainer tubes. The CDR3 spans 14 residues. Trimming shortened V by 0 bases and J by 2 bases, and 11 bases separated the two germline ends. Per the germline V gene, CDR1 is GTSNPN and CDR2 is SVGIG (reference sequence).

The chain is built from TRBV30 and TRBJ2-7; no clear D gene. Sequencing used blood. The source of this sequence is a woman younger than 45 in good health. Here the CDR3 reads CAWSVSMGTYEQYF. CDR3 nucleotide sequence: TGTGCCTGGAGTGTTTCAATGGGAACCTACGAGCAGTACTTC. The full variable domain, completed using reference TRBV30 and TRBJ2-7, is SQTIHQWPATLVQPVGSPLSLECTVEGTSNPNLYWYRQAAGRGLQLLFYSVGIGQISSEVPQNLSASRPQDRQFILSSKKLLLSDSGFYLCAWSVSMGTYEQYFGPGTRLTVT.